These T cell receptor beta chains were read from a single sample in a study of cytomegalovirus exposure and HLA in healthy donors. Method: immunoSEQ multiplex PCR; TCRdb's copy keeps in-frame clones and lacks some. The sample has roughly 200,000 clones; approximately 80% are singletons. Sequenced: PBMCs. All receptors derive from a woman aged 18-29 years in good health and CMV-seronegative. CDR3s include the opening cysteine and the closing phenylalanine or tryptophan. The D gene is left open where the match is weak. The listing skips clone size in some rows; elsewhere it reads once, few, many or a size class.

D gene: -
J gene: TRBJ1-1
V gene: TRBV7-6
clone size: -
CDR3 protein: CASSSNSGTEAFF
CDR3 DNA: TGTGCCAGCAGCTCAAACTCGGGGACTGAAGCTTTCTTT

D gene: -
J gene: TRBJ1-1
V gene: TRBV6-6
clone size: few
CDR3 protein: CASKDGQGYTEAFF
CDR3 DNA: TGTGCCAGCAAAGATGGCCAGGGGTACACTGAAGCTTTCTTT

D gene: -
J gene: TRBJ2-7
V gene: TRBV2
clone size: -
CDR3 protein: CASSESSVEQYF
CDR3 DNA: TGTGCCAGCAGTGAGTCCTCGGTGGAGCAGTACTTC

D gene: TRBD1
J gene: TRBJ2-1
V gene: TRBV30
clone size: -
CDR3 protein: CAWSPDRESEQFF
CDR3 DNA: TGTGCCTGGAGTCCGGACAGGGAGAGTGAGCAGTTCTTC

D gene: -
J gene: TRBJ2-1
V gene: TRBV6-6
clone size: -
CDR3 protein: CASSYGAVRGYEQFF
CDR3 DNA: TGTGCCAGCAGTTACGGAGCGGTTAGGGGGTATGAGCAGTTCTTC

D gene: TRBD1
J gene: TRBJ1-5
V gene: TRBV6-6
clone size: -
CDR3 protein: CASSGQGGGQPQHF
CDR3 DNA: TGTGCCAGCAGCGGACAGGGGGGTGGTCAGCCCCAGCATTTT

D gene: TRBD1
J gene: TRBJ2-7
V gene: TRBV19
clone size: few
CDR3 protein: CASSISTGGQAGEQYF
CDR3 DNA: TGTGCCAGTAGTATAAGTACAGGGGGTCAGGCCGGAGAGCAGTACTTC

D gene: -
J gene: TRBJ1-1
V gene: TRBV12-5
clone size: once
CDR3 protein: CASGLEKGVNTEAFF
CDR3 DNA: TGTGCTAGTGGTTTGGAGAAAGGGGTGAACACTGAAGCTTTCTTT

D gene: TRBD1
J gene: TRBJ2-7
V gene: TRBV11-2
clone size: -
CDR3 protein: CASSLTGTGDYEQYF
CDR3 DNA: TGTGCCAGCAGCCTAACCGGGACAGGGGACTACGAGCAGTACTTC

D gene: TRBD1
J gene: TRBJ1-2
V gene: TRBV4-3
clone size: -
CDR3 protein: CASSYRGDYGYTF
CDR3 DNA: TGCGCCAGCAGCTACAGGGGGGACTATGGCTACACCTTC

D gene: TRBD1
J gene: TRBJ2-1
V gene: TRBV28
clone size: -
CDR3 protein: CASSFDRGIGEQFF
CDR3 DNA: TGTGCCAGCAGCTTCGACAGGGGTATCGGTGAGCAGTTCTTC

D gene: -
J gene: TRBJ1-4
V gene: TRBV5-8
clone size: -
CDR3 protein: CASSPSAVGGLGEKLFF
CDR3 DNA: TGTGCCAGCAGCCCCTCCGCCGTGGGAGGGTTGGGTGAAAAACTGTTTTTT

D gene: -
J gene: TRBJ1-2
V gene: TRBV27
clone size: -
CDR3 protein: CASSLSSRGYGYTF
CDR3 DNA: TGTGCCAGCAGTTTATCAAGCAGGGGCTATGGCTACACCTTC

D gene: -
J gene: TRBJ1-2
V gene: TRBV28
clone size: -
CDR3 protein: CASNTQTTRGKGYTF
CDR3 DNA: TGTGCCAGCAACACCCAAACAACCCGGGGTAAGGGCTACACCTTC

D gene: -
J gene: TRBJ2-2
V gene: TRBV10-1
clone size: -
CDR3 protein: CASSEESLANTGELFF
CDR3 DNA: TGCGCCAGCAGTGAAGAGTCTCTTGCGAACACCGGGGAGCTGTTTTTT

D gene: TRBD2
J gene: TRBJ2-1
V gene: TRBV19
clone size: once
CDR3 protein: CASSTQLAGSSYNEQFF
CDR3 DNA: TGTGCCAGTAGTACACAACTAGCGGGGAGCTCCTACAATGAGCAGTTCTTC

D gene: TRBD1
J gene: TRBJ2-5
V gene: TRBV15
clone size: -
CDR3 protein: CATSREEAGGWETQYF
CDR3 DNA: TGTGCCACCAGCAGAGAAGAGGCAGGGGGCTGGGAGACCCAGTACTTC

D gene: -
J gene: TRBJ1-4
V gene: TRBV6-5
clone size: few
CDR3 protein: CASSYSRGATNEKLFF
CDR3 DNA: TGTGCCAGCAGTTACTCGAGAGGCGCAACTAATGAAAAACTGTTTTTT

D gene: TRBD1
J gene: TRBJ2-3
V gene: TRBV4-3
clone size: -
CDR3 protein: CASSKGTVPFTDTQYF
CDR3 DNA: TGCGCCAGCAGCAAAGGGACAGTTCCTTTCACAGATACGCAGTATTTT

D gene: -
J gene: TRBJ2-1
V gene: TRBV18
clone size: -
CDR3 protein: CASSPKSEGSEQFF
CDR3 DNA: TGTGCCAGCTCACCAAAGTCCGAAGGGAGTGAGCAGTTCTTC

D gene: -
J gene: TRBJ2-7
V gene: TRBV28
clone size: -
CDR3 protein: CASSFRGELSYEQYF
CDR3 DNA: TGTGCCAGCAGTTTCAGGGGAGAGTTATCCTACGAGCAGTACTTC

D gene: -
J gene: TRBJ2-1
V gene: TRBV7-2
clone size: -
CDR3 protein: CASSLAGLLSEQFF
CDR3 DNA: TGTGCCAGCAGCTTAGCGGGGCTCCTCAGTGAGCAGTTCTTC

D gene: -
J gene: TRBJ1-2
V gene: TRBV28
clone size: few
CDR3 protein: CASGRGSDGYTF
CDR3 DNA: TGTGCCAGCGGTAGGGGGTCGGATGGCTACACCTTC

D gene: -
J gene: TRBJ2-1
V gene: TRBV5-4
clone size: once
CDR3 protein: CASSWSASNEQFF
CDR3 DNA: TGTGCCAGCAGCTGGTCAGCGAGCAATGAGCAGTTCTTC

D gene: TRBD1
J gene: TRBJ1-4
V gene: TRBV4-2
clone size: -
CDR3 protein: CASSQDMGRQGGEKLFF
CDR3 DNA: TGTGCCAGCAGCCAAGATATGGGGCGACAGGGGGGTGAAAAACTGTTTTTT

D gene: -
J gene: TRBJ2-7
V gene: TRBV28
clone size: -
CDR3 protein: CASSPPRDTSYEQYF
CDR3 DNA: TGTGCCAGCAGCCCTCCCCGGGACACCTCCTACGAGCAGTACTTC

D gene: TRBD2
J gene: TRBJ2-7
V gene: TRBV11-2
clone size: -
CDR3 protein: CASSLEASGSDYEQYF
CDR3 DNA: TGTGCCAGCAGCTTAGAGGCTAGCGGGAGTGACTACGAGCAGTACTTC

D gene: TRBD1
J gene: TRBJ2-4
V gene: TRBV28
clone size: once
CDR3 protein: CASSPPGGQGYIQYF
CDR3 DNA: TGTGCCAGCAGCCCCCCGGGGGGACAGGGATACATTCAGTACTTC

D gene: -
J gene: TRBJ2-5
V gene: TRBV7-9
clone size: -
CDR3 protein: CASSLGRWETQYF
CDR3 DNA: TGTGCCAGCAGCTTGGGGAGGTGGGAGACCCAGTACTTC

D gene: TRBD2
J gene: TRBJ2-5
V gene: TRBV30
clone size: -
CDR3 protein: CAWSTASGSPRETQYF
CDR3 DNA: TGTGCCTGGAGTACGGCTAGCGGGAGCCCGCGGGAGACCCAGTACTTC

D gene: -
J gene: TRBJ1-4
V gene: TRBV11-2
clone size: -
CDR3 protein: CASSLGGLEKLFF
CDR3 DNA: TGTGCCAGCAGCCTCGGGGGTCTCGAAAAACTGTTTTTT

D gene: -
J gene: TRBJ2-1
V gene: TRBV11-2
clone size: -
CDR3 protein: CASSLDRVGSGGNEQFF
CDR3 DNA: TGTGCCAGCAGCTTAGATCGGGTCGGGAGTGGGGGTAATGAGCAGTTCTTC

D gene: TRBD1
J gene: TRBJ2-2
V gene: TRBV28
clone size: -
CDR3 protein: CASSLHFQGANTGELFF
CDR3 DNA: TGTGCCAGCAGTTTGCACTTTCAGGGGGCGAACACCGGGGAGCTGTTTTTT

D gene: -
J gene: TRBJ2-1
V gene: TRBV10-2
clone size: -
CDR3 protein: CASSGLLERDEQFF
CDR3 DNA: TGCGCCAGCTCGGGACTTCTAGAAAGGGATGAGCAGTTCTTC

D gene: TRBD1
J gene: TRBJ2-1
V gene: TRBV4-3
clone size: -
CDR3 protein: CASSQGIGRDRGADGYNEQFF
CDR3 DNA: TGCGCCAGCAGCCAAGGAATTGGTAGAGACAGGGGAGCGGATGGATACAATGAGCAGTTCTTC

D gene: -
J gene: TRBJ2-1
V gene: TRBV18
clone size: -
CDR3 protein: CASSPEGPGHEQFF
CDR3 DNA: TGTGCCAGCTCACCGGAGGGCCCTGGCCATGAGCAGTTCTTC

D gene: -
J gene: TRBJ1-3
V gene: TRBV30
clone size: -
CDR3 protein: CAWSRLSRGNTIYF
CDR3 DNA: TGTGCCTGGAGTAGACTGTCTAGGGGAAACACCATATATTTT

D gene: -
J gene: TRBJ2-7
V gene: TRBV6-6
clone size: -
CDR3 protein: CASSQGYSYEQYF
CDR3 DNA: TGTGCCAGCAGCCAGGGATACTCCTACGAGCAGTACTTC

D gene: TRBD2
J gene: TRBJ2-5
V gene: TRBV5-4
clone size: -
CDR3 protein: CASSLAPSGEETQYF
CDR3 DNA: TGTGCCAGCAGCTTGGCACCTAGCGGGGAGGAGACCCAGTACTTC

D gene: TRBD2
J gene: TRBJ2-1
V gene: TRBV27
clone size: -
CDR3 protein: CASIKALAGGPGYNEQFF
CDR3 DNA: TGTGCCAGCATCAAAGCCCTAGCGGGAGGGCCTGGCTACAATGAGCAGTTCTTC

D gene: -
J gene: TRBJ2-1
V gene: TRBV9
clone size: -
CDR3 protein: CASSVAPGALPGDYNEQFF
CDR3 DNA: TGTGCCAGCAGCGTAGCTCCGGGAGCCCTCCCCGGGGACTACAATGAGCAGTTCTTC

D gene: -
J gene: TRBJ1-2
V gene: TRBV29-1
clone size: -
CDR3 protein: CSVEHSGLGYGYTF
CDR3 DNA: TGCAGCGTTGAACACAGCGGGTTGGGCTATGGCTACACCTTC

D gene: -
J gene: TRBJ2-3
V gene: TRBV7-2
clone size: -
CDR3 protein: CASSSRGDTQYF
CDR3 DNA: TGTGCCAGCAGCTCGCGGGGCGATACGCAGTATTTT

D gene: -
J gene: TRBJ2-1
V gene: TRBV6-1
clone size: -
CDR3 protein: CASSEVGQGIGNEQFF
CDR3 DNA: TGTGCCAGCAGTGAAGTGGGGCAGGGGATAGGGAATGAGCAGTTCTTC

D gene: TRBD1
J gene: TRBJ1-3
V gene: TRBV6-5
clone size: -
CDR3 protein: CASAQGPGNTIYF
CDR3 DNA: TGTGCCAGCGCACAGGGGCCTGGAAACACCATATATTTT

D gene: -
J gene: TRBJ2-1
V gene: TRBV11-3
clone size: once
CDR3 protein: CASSSKDGTLNEQFF
CDR3 DNA: TGTGCCAGCAGCTCCAAAGATGGGACACTCAATGAGCAGTTCTTC

D gene: TRBD2
J gene: TRBJ2-7
V gene: TRBV5-6
clone size: -
CDR3 protein: CASSKLAGGTYEQYF
CDR3 DNA: TGTGCCAGCAGCAAACTAGCGGGAGGCACCTACGAGCAGTACTTC

D gene: TRBD1
J gene: TRBJ2-3
V gene: TRBV27
clone size: -
CDR3 protein: CASSFPGTGEGTDTQYF
CDR3 DNA: TGTGCCAGCAGTTTCCCCGGGACAGGGGAGGGCACAGATACGCAGTATTTT

D gene: -
J gene: TRBJ2-3
V gene: TRBV30
clone size: -
CDR3 protein: CAWSLGTSGTDTQYF
CDR3 DNA: TGTGCCTGGAGCCTTGGAACGAGCGGCACAGATACGCAGTATTTT

D gene: TRBD2
J gene: TRBJ2-7
V gene: TRBV6-5
clone size: -
CDR3 protein: CASSTTSLYEQYF
CDR3 DNA: TGTGCCAGCAGTACGACTAGCCTTTACGAGCAGTACTTC

D gene: -
J gene: TRBJ1-4
V gene: TRBV4-1
clone size: -
CDR3 protein: CASSQGWGGTYEKLFF
CDR3 DNA: TGCGCCAGCAGCCAAGGTTGGGGAGGAACGTATGAAAAACTGTTTTTT

D gene: TRBD1
J gene: TRBJ2-1
V gene: TRBV7-9
clone size: once
CDR3 protein: CASSLVGQGNSEQFF
CDR3 DNA: TGTGCCAGCAGCTTAGTGGGACAGGGAAACAGTGAGCAGTTCTTC

D gene: -
J gene: TRBJ2-6
V gene: TRBV6-5
clone size: -
CDR3 protein: CASSSYSGANVLTF
CDR3 DNA: TGTGCCAGCAGTTCGTACTCTGGGGCCAACGTCCTGACTTTC